The following is a TCR beta chain sequence with its context. Its antigen remains unknown. Trimming took 0 bases from V and 5 from J; bases not matched to a gene: 6. This CDR3 region has 15 residues. Germline lookup yields CDR1 MNHNY and CDR2 SVGAGI (reference sequence). This specimen comes from a study of OX40 agonist ivuxolimab in advanced cancers. Study as a whole: A partial response was reached by three patients: one with hepatocellular carcinoma and two with cutaneous melanoma. The study's findings and limits: More expanded clones were found, on average, in CD8+ than in CD4+ T cells. Low normalized T-cell clonal expansion also characterized some of the nonresponders. At doses 0.1 to 3.0 mg/kg, CD4+ and CD8+ clones expanded.

Clones were sequenced by immunoSEQ multiplex PCR, and TCRdb holds only the in-frame ones, with some missing. This repertoire shows 30,000 to 40,000 clones, 87% found once; its top ten account for 25%. The TCR comes from an adult with an advanced solid tumor such as melanoma, head and neck, liver or kidney cancer. The genes are TRBV6-6 and TRBJ2-7, with 8 bases identical to TRBD1. The source was CD4+ or CD8+ T cells sorted from blood, collected in a trial of the OX40 agonist ivuxolimab. CDR3 amino acids: CASSYSRGRGDEQYF. Written as DNA, the CDR3 is TGTGCCAGCAGTTACTCCAGGGGGCGCGGCGACGAGCAGTACTTC.